This T cell receptor (beta chain) originates from a study of blood T cell repertoires in COVID-19 (dated by TCRdb to 2020 to 2021). Looking at the study overall: Collaborator samples came from the United States, Italy and Spain and covered acute and convalescent phases of COVID-19. Deeply sampled blood TCRbeta repertoires from subjects exposed to, actively infected with, or recovered from COVID-19 were included in the dataset. Nearly every sample came with metadata listing a de-identified subject ID, COVID-19 status, age in years and sex. HLA class I and class II types, where available, came from metadata supplied by the sample provider rather than from assay-based typing. Samples came from the ongoing ImmuneRACE study (first 160 participants) plus 1,254 subjects from 6 global collaborators. The repertoires were released in a freely available public database intended as a resource for research on the immune response to SARS-CoV-2. The prospective study material was composed of cDNA or gDNA derived from T cells, B-cell-depleted T cells, or PBMCs. The paper as a whole reports these results and caveats: How much clinical and demographic metadata was included differed by source and by participant, and the metadata was provided uncurated.

The CDR3 holds 12 amino acids from the cysteine to the phenylalanine. CDR3 DNA is the only sequence kept; it has 36 bases, read in frame from the first base. From the germline V gene (reference sequence), CDR1 is LGHDT and CDR2 is YNNKEL. At the junction V is shortened by 0 bases and J by 11 bases, with 8 bases in between. As regards this clone: The antigen it recognizes is unknown. The record has no base qualities; no much larger clone is one base away.

TCRbeta CDR3 regions were amplified from genomic DNA by means of the immunoSEQ Assay, a bias-controlled multiplex PCR. As for how the authors treated the data: The number of nucleated cells in each sample was estimated from the amplification of reference gene primers within the assay. Sequence reads were collapsed and filtered to measure the absolute abundance of every unique TCRbeta CDR3 rearrangement. For each sample, productive Simpson clonality was calculated by taking the square root of Simpson's diversity index across productive rearrangements. TCRdb obtained this table from immuneACCESS and retained in-frame rearrangements with V and J assigned. These tables miss some clones; where compared with another copy, unresolved V genes account for less than half of the shortfall, and the remainder is unexplained. The D gene and trimming were derived from the DNA, and the V and J assignments and clone size from that table. This sample holds about 110,000 clones; 84% were observed only once. The ten top clones hold around 14% of the sample.

Whole blood was collected in K2EDTA tubes by collaborating institutions according to the institutions' own protocols. For TCRbeta analysis, collaborators shipped samples in one of three forms: frozen whole blood, isolated PBMCs, or DNA extracted from either of those sample types. Sequenced material: peripheral blood. The sequence came from a woman aged 55-69 years with acute or convalescent COVID-19. The chain is encoded by TRBV3-1 (or the pseudogene TRBV3-2) joined to TRBJ1-5; a weak D assignment points to TRBD1 (5 bases agree). The CDR3 protein: CASSQDRGAQHF. The DNA is as follows: TGTGCCAGCAGCCAAGATCGGGGGGCCCAGCATTTT.